Sequencing of this TCR beta chain was carried out in a study of cytomegalovirus exposure and HLA in healthy donors (dated by TCRdb to about 2017). Regarding the study in general: In an earlier analysis of about 560 of the donors, 250 to 300 Gb of sequence data and 90 million to 120 million unique TCR beta sequences from roughly 180 million T cells were reported. An early release covering roughly 600 HLA-typed donors comprised approximately 290 gigabases of sequencing data and around 85 million unique TCR sequences. Among the roughly 400 genotyped donors, 75% to 90% belonged to the genetic ancestry cluster associated with self-reported Caucasian donors. The study aimed to test whether signatures of past pathogen exposure could be identified by cataloging public T cell receptors. The study used immunosequencing to profile the T cell repertoires of hundreds of subjects and linked those repertoires to cytomegalovirus serostatus. Along with the approximately 700-subject first cohort, a separate validation cohort of over a hundred different subjects was used. The study combined high-throughput TCR immunosequencing, statistical association of individual TCRs with disease status, and machine learning to predict cytomegalovirus infection status. A later analysis re-examined previously published TCR beta repertoires from several hundred donors and added high-resolution HLA genotyping to investigate patterns of TCR occurrence. Rather than drawing on any new phenotypic data, the later analysis identified candidate immune exposures from TCR beta sequences and the way those sequences occurred across donors. To decide whether each TCR beta V gene segment behaved as functional or pseudogenic, an earlier analysis of several hundred of the donors relied on high-throughput TCR beta sequencing. Donor age, sex, ethnicity and CMV serostatus were compiled alongside the repertoire data. In a later genetic analysis, genome-wide SNP genotypes for about 65% of the roughly 670 donors were used, and that subset was treated as a discovery cohort. All discovery cohort repertoires had been generated on a single sequencing platform. Class I and class II HLA loci were covered by the typing at four-digit resolution. The number of donors typed differed by locus, with about 629-640 for A, B, C, DRB1 and DQB1, around 560 for DQA1, approximately 580 for DPA1, and approximately 470 for DPB1. Roughly five DR-DQ haplotypes were treated as single units for association and clustering because of strong linkage in the cohort. On average, around 230,000 unique TCR beta nucleotide sequences were sequenced per donor among about 400 genotyped donors of the cohort, with roughly 18% of those sequences being non-productive.

On the study overall, not on this receptor specifically: Broadly in line with IMGT annotations, most TCR beta V segments showed up in productive rearrangements about 87% or about 30% of the time in an earlier analysis of 587 of the donors. A further reported finding was that TCR beta sequences accurately predicted the HLA-A and HLA-B alleles for most subjects in the first cohort. Some IMGT-functional V segments, including TRBV6-2 and TRBV6-3, could not be distinguished by the 87-base-pair reads and were therefore excluded. The sequencing pipeline was judged likely to have produced a cluster of highly shared sequence variants as a technical artifact. This cohort had only TCR beta chains sequenced, and the lack of alpha or paired-chain data limited which features could be detected. Specific HLA alleles were associated with 15,000 to 20,000 TCR beta sequences at a false discovery rate of 0.05 in a later analysis. The classifier was reported to diagnose cytomegalovirus status with high specificity and sensitivity in both the original and validation cohorts. Most CMV-associated TCR beta chains appeared to be HLA-restricted in a later analysis, and the HLA associations seemed to be driven largely by CMV exposure. In a later analysis, TCR association rates were found to vary across HLA loci, with the most associated TCRs seen for DRB1 alleles and the fewest for HLA-C alleles. Immune exposure information for the cohort was limited to CMV serostatus. Sequencing depth was assumed to be roughly uniform across donors in the presence/absence analyses, though that assumption may not hold. A few of the identified cytomegalovirus-associated TCR beta chains were confirmed in vitro to be specific for cytomegalovirus antigens. The authors suggested that the approach could potentially be generalized to other disease states and immunological phenotypes. Strong co-occurrence of HLA alleles, especially DR and DQ, made assigning TCR associations to individual alleles difficult. Compared with equally common non-associated chains, HLA-associated TCR beta chains in a later analysis were more clonally expanded and had lower generation probabilities. A later analysis reported that several top co-occurrence clusters appeared linked to parvovirus B19, influenza, CMV and Epstein-Barr virus. Correlated functional status among segregating V segments might reflect linkage disequilibrium, but an unknown experimental factor could not be ruled out. HLA typing was unavailable for some donors at each locus, so association tests used only the typed subset. The study gave a list of about 170 TCR beta chains associated with cytomegalovirus. A later genetic analysis associated a missense DCLRE1C variant with V-gene and J-gene trimming of TCR beta chains, and an independent cohort replicated the association. Across donors, most TCR sequences were observed very rarely, whereas some public TCRs were present in many individuals. The earlier analysis of around 600 of the donors excluded approximately 17 rarely observed V segments, including chromosome 9 orphons, because counts were too low. A later genetic analysis reported fewer N-insertions in productive TCRs among donors in an Asian-associated ancestry cluster than the roughly 640-donor mean.

The CDR3 has 15 amino acids, counting the end cysteine and phenylalanine. The only DNA kept is the CDR3, 45 bases in frame from the first base. CDR1 GTSNPN and CDR2 SVGIG are derived from the germline V gene (reference sequence). The V end loses 1 base and the J end loses 1 base, and a stretch of 12 bases separates them. To prepare the library, the immunoSEQ multiplex PCR assay was applied. The multiplex PCR relied on a mix of 60 forward primers for TCR Vbeta segments and 13 reverse primers for TCR Jbeta segments. Amplification of the CDR3 region of rearranged TCR beta genes was performed with a multiplex PCR assay on genomic DNA. The Illumina HiSeq System was used to sequence the amplified TCR beta libraries as 87-base-pair reads. In the authors' own workflow: A later analysis counted approximately 84 million unique TCR beta chains across the 666 repertoires, and around 12 million of these chains were shared by at least two donors. A nearest-neighbor algorithm error-corrected the raw reads and collapsed the reads into unique sequences, merging closely related sequences to remove PCR and sequencing errors. To assign V, D and J gene segments, CDR3 sequences were aligned to IMGT reference sequences. For a sequence to be retained, a match of at least six nucleotides to both a V gene segment and a J gene segment was required. A rearrangement was called productive if the CDR3 had no stop codons and remained in frame with V and J, and every other rearrangement was called non-productive. Following IMGT convention, CDR3 was defined as the stretch from the second conserved V-encoded cysteine up to the conserved J-encoded phenylalanine. The earlier analysis of approximately 500 of the donors excluded sequences that lacked an unambiguous match to a single V gene segment. An earlier analysis of just under 600 of the donors called V segments functional above 56.7% productive rearrangements and segregating when the between-donor standard deviation exceeded 5%. To diagnose cytomegalovirus status from the catalog of TCR beta chain sequences, a statistical classification framework was built. In a later analysis, V and J genes were assigned by comparing TCR nucleotide sequences against IMGT/GENE-DB human TR gene sequences. A later analysis assigned CDR3 sequences and most-parsimonious VDJ recombination scenarios with the TCRdist pipeline. In a later analysis, each TCR beta chain was defined by its CDR3 amino acid sequence together with its V-gene family, and reads without a unique V-gene family were excluded. In a later analysis, 450 to 600 highly shared, low-generation-probability nucleotide sequences were removed to address suspected cross-contamination and a sequencing artifact. For each public chain, a later analysis derived a clonal expansion index from normalized ranks of inferred template counts within each repertoire. Generation probabilities in a later analysis came from a VDJ recombination model fitted to out-of-frame rearrangements, and those results were checked against IGoR. Hypergeometric tests were used in a later analysis to score TCR-TCR, TCR-HLA and TCR-CMV co-occurrence, with a repertoire-size bias correction applied to the TCR pairs. False discovery rates were estimated in a later analysis by permuting HLA or CMV assignments 20 times. In a later analysis, co-occurring TCRs were grouped using DBSCAN, with TCRdist sequence similarity added in when clustering inside HLA-allele-positive subsets. Repertoires with fewer than 30,000 or more than 120,000 public chains, plus five repertoires with anomalous nucleotide sharing, were excluded from co-occurrence clustering. Held by TCRdb, this immuneACCESS table contains in-frame sequences only and omits some clones. Under half of the omission traces to an unresolved V gene where checked; the cause of the rest is unknown. The V and J calls and clone size come from that table; D and trimming were worked out from the DNA. Across this sample there are more than 90,000 clones, with more than 65% seen only once. The ten largest clonotypes hold 7% to 9% of the sample.

This clone was seen only once. The antigen this receptor binds is unknown. No clone much larger than this one lies a single base away; base qualities are absent. The cohort was made up of under 800 healthy bone marrow donors. At the time of sampling, every cohort member was nominally healthy, though immune exposures that went unrecorded were likely present. Of the 690 or so cohort members, about 270 had a positive CMV serostatus and about 350 had a negative one, while no CMV serostatus was recorded for the donor. A peripheral blood sample was provided by each donor, and peripheral blood mononuclear cells were used for TCR beta sequencing. The Qiagen DNeasy Blood Extraction Kit was used to extract genomic DNA from the blood cell samples.

The chain is assembled from TRBV30 and TRBJ2-3; the best D guess is TRBD1, with 6 bases matching. The TCR sequence derives from a human donor in good health. Sequenced material: PBMCs. The DNA sequence is TGTGCCTGGAGTGGTGGGAGACAGGGCACAGATACGCAGTATTTT. Its protein is CAWSGGRQGTDTQYF.